This T cell receptor beta chain was retrieved from a study of T-cell reconstitution after alpha-beta-depleted transplantation in children. V lost 3 bases and J lost 6; bases outside the gene matches: 5. Germline loops: CDR1 SGHAT, CDR2 FQNNGV. The CDR3 sequence is 14 residues long. Preparation of the TCRbeta library used unique molecular identifiers. TCRdb recomputed calls from the PCR reads with MiXCR, one row per CDR3 protein. The profile shows hundreds of thousands of distinct CDR3 sequences, 15% to 20% of them singletons. The receptor was isolated from a male patient aged 2 to 9 who had a stem cell transplant for acute lymphoblastic leukemia, so the T cells may come from the graft donor. Material: PBMCs, mostly from graft donor cells, obtained 360 days after TCRalphabeta/CD19-depleted stem cell transplant. The V gene is TRBV11-2, the J gene TRBJ2-1; TRBD2 matches at 7 bases. The CDR3 DNA sequence: TGTGCCAGCAGCTTGAGCGGGATAAGCAATGAGCAGTTCTTC. It yields the protein CASSLSGISNEQFF.